This T cell receptor beta chain is from a study of tumor and adjacent non-tumor tissue in lung cancer. Study details: About 4.17 million productive TCRbeta reads were obtained per sample on average. Study-wide findings and caveats: Significantly higher TCR diversity was found in tumor than normal lung. Top 100 clones took a larger repertoire share in normal lung.

No cell sorting was done before RNA was extracted from the tissue. More than 3 cm separated this lung sample from the edge of the tumor. Newly diagnosed lung cancer patients had thoracic surgery in China, August–November 2014, without prior chemotherapy. There are 13 residues in the CDR3. The germline gives CDR1 MNHNS, CDR2 SASEGT. About this clonotype: What it binds is unknown. The CDR3 ends on some other residue instead of the conserved phenylalanine or tryptophan, so this is likely a read error.

A modified ARM-PCR protocol with three rounds of nested PCR amplified TCRbeta. One entry per CDR3 protein, called by TCRdb with MiXCR from the multiplex PCR reads. The sample carries 75,000 to 90,000 distinct CDR3 sequences, 76% recorded once. Material for sequencing was distant non-tumor lung tissue. The V call is TRBV6-1, the J call TRBJ1-1; D perhaps matches TRBD1 (6 bases). This TCR derives from a woman in her forties or fifties with non-small cell lung cancer. In nucleotides, the CDR3 is TGTGCTAGCAGTGTAGGGGGGTTCACTGAAGCTTTCATT. Residues: CASSVGGFTEAFI.